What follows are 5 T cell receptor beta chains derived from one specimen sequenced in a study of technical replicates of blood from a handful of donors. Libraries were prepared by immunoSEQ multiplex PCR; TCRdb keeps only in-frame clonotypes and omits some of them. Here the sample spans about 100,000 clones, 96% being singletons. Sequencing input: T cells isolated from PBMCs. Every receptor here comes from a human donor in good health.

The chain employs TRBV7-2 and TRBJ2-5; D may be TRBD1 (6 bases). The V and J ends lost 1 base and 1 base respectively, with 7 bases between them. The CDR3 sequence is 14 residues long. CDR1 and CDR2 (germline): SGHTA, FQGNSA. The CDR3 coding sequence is TGTGCCAGCAGCTTAGGGACAGCCCAAGAGACCCAGTACTTC. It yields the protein CASSLGTAQETQYF.

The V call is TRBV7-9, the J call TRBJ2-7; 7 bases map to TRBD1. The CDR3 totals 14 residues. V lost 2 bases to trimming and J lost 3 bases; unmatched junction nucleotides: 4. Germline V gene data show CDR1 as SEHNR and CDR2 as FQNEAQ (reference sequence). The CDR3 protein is CASSLRQGHYEQYF. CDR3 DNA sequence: TGTGCCAGCAGCTTAAGACAGGGACACTACGAGCAGTACTTC.

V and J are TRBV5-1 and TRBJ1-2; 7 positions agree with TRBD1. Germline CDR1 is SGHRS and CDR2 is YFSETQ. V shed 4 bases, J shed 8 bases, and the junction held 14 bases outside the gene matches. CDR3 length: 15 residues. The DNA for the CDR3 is TGCGCCAGCAGCCCACTACAGGGGTTAAGGGAGGGCTACACCTTC. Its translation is CASSPLQGLREGYTF.

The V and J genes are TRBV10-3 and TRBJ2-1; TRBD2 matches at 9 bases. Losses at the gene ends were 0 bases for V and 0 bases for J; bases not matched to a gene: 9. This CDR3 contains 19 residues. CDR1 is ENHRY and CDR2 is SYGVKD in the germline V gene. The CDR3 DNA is TGTGCCATCAGTGAGTCCCAGCGGGAGGCTACCAGCTCCTACAATGAGCAGTTCTTC. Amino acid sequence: CAISESQREATSSYNEQFF.

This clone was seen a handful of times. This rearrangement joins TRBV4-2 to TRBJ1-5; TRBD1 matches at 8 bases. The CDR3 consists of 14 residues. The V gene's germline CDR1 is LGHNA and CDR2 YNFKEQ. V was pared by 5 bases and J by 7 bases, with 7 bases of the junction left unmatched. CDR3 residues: CASSDGQGVQPQHF. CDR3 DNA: TGTGCCAGCAGCGATGGACAGGGTGTGCAGCCCCAGCATTTT.